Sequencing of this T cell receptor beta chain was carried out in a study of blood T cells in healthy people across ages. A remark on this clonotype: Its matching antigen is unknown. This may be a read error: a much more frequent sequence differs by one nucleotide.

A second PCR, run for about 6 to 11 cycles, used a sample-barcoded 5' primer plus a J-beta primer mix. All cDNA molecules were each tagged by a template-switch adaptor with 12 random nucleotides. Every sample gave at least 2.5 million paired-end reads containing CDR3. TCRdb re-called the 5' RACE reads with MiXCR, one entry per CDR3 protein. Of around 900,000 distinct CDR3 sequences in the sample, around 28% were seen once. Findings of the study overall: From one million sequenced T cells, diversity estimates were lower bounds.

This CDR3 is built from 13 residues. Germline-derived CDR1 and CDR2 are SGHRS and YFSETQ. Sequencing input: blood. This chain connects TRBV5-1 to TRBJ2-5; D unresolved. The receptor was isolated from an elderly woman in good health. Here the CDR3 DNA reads TGCGCCAGCAGCTTGGACAACCAAGAGGCCCAGTACTTC. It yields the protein CASSLDNQEAQYF.